This TCR beta chain was captured by sequencing in a study of yellow fever vaccine responses in identical twins. General observations from the study: After vaccination, twins' T cell response reportedly seemed partly convergent, partly personalized.

This clonotype came up a few times. What it binds is unknown. Germline V gene lookup returns CDR1 SGHAT and CDR2 FQNNGV. V lost 2 bases to trimming and J lost 6 bases; unmatched junction nucleotides: 8. The CDR3 has 16 amino acids. TCRdb independently ran MiXCR on the RT-PCR reads; one entry per CDR3 protein. In the table there are around 3,300 distinct CDR3 sequences, roughly 84% of which are singletons. Sample: T cells from blood (PBMCs), unsorted or a sorted subset (not recorded which), taken before or after yellow fever vaccination (not recorded which). The genes are TRBV11-2 and TRBJ1-1; 11 nucleotides agree with TRBD1. The source is a young woman who received the yellow fever vaccine. The CDR3 loop reads CASSLLPGQGVSEAFF. In DNA, the CDR3 is TGTGCCAGCAGCTTATTACCGGGACAGGGGGTGTCTGAAGCTTTCTTT.